This T cell receptor beta chain was obtained from a study of beta chain features in type 1 diabetes. The study's findings and limits: For TCRB rearrangement, an influence of HLA type remained unresolved here.

Note on this clone: Its target is unknown. The junction differs from germline at one of its ends, possibly a read error.

This CDR3 has 13 residues. From germline, CDR1 is KGHSH and CDR2 LQKENI. The authors reverse transcribed all of the isolated RNA, so sequencing captured expressed TCRB transcripts. The assay was immunoSEQ multiplex PCR, and TCRdb's table has in-frame clones only and misses some. This sample carries 330,000 or so clones, around 20% of them seen once, and the ten largest clones take approximately 0.041%. Sequencing was done on a sample of naive CD4+ T cells from blood. The sequence was obtained from a woman between 18 and 30 years old in good health. J is TRBJ1-1 and V is TRBV18; unclear D gene. CDR3 loop: CASSPISVTEAFF. The CDR3 DNA sequence: TGTGCCAGTTCACCGATCTCGGTAACCGAAGCTTTCTTT.